This T cell receptor beta chain was recovered during a study of T cells in Graves' hyperthyroidism and ophthalmopathy. J lost 3 bases, V lost 1 base, and 11 bases had no gene match. The CDR3 runs 17 residues. The germline V gene encodes CDR1 SEHNR and CDR2 FQNEAQ (reference sequence). Exclusions: uncontrolled infection, other autoimmune disease, pregnancy, lactation. The TCR beta CDR3 regions underwent amplification using RNA transcripts as the source. In the first-round RT-PCR of the TCR CDR3, the HTBI primer set was used. TCRdb re-called the multiplex PCR reads through MiXCR, storing one row per CDR3 protein. The sample contains hundreds of thousands of distinct CDR3 sequences, roughly 37% of which appear only once.

Sequenced material: blood. This sequence joins TRBV7-9 and TRBJ2-7; 8 bases map to TRBD2. This clonotype was obtained from a man aged 18-30 years with Graves' hyperthyroidism. CDR3 bases: TGTGCCAGCAGCTTAGATCAGGAAGCGGGAGTAATCTACGAGCAGTACTTC. This translates into CASSLDQEAGVIYEQYF.